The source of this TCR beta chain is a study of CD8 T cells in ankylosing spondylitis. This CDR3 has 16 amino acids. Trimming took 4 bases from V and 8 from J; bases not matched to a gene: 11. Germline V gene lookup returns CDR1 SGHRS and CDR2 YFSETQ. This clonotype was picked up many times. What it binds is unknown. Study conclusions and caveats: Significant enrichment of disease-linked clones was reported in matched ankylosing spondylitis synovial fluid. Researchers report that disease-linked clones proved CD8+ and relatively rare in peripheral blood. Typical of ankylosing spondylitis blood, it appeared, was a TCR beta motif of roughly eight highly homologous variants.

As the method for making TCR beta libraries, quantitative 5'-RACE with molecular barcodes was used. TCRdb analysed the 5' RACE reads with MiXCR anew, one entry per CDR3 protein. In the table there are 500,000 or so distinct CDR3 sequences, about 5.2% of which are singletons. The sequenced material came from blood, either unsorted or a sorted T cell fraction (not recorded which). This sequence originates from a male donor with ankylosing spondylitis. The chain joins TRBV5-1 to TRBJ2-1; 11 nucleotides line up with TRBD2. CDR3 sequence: CASSSGTSGGVDEQFF. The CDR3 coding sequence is TGCGCCAGCAGCAGTGGGACTAGCGGTGGAGTCGATGAGCAGTTCTTC.